This T cell receptor beta chain was recorded in a study of circulating and synovial CD4+ cells in juvenile arthritis. Here immunoSEQ multiplex PCR was the method, and the copy in TCRdb shows in-frame clones only, minus some. The profile shows 25,000 to 35,000 clones, about 94% of them singletons. The germline gives CDR1 MDHEN, CDR2 SYDVKM. Deletions cut 5 bases from V and 4 bases from J, with 14 bases between. The CDR3 runs to 14 residues. Regarding the study as a whole: Overlap with synovium rose as more T cells were sequenced. T cell genome counts differed by at least an order of magnitude between CPL and CD4 samples. The pathogenic-like versus bulk T cell difference escaped Vbeta family analysis. Bulk blood CD4 repertoires were more diverse than these.

A remark on this clone: What it recognizes is unknown.

V usage is TRBV28 and J usage is TRBJ1-2; perhaps TRBD1 as D (5 bases). The sample consisted of CD4+ T cells from blood. This receptor was obtained from a human donor with juvenile idiopathic arthritis. Here the CDR3 DNA reads TGTGCCAGCAGTCCCCAGGGCAGGAGCTATGGCTACACCTTC. Amino acid sequence: CASSPQGRSYGYTF.